A selection of T cell receptor beta chains follows, all from one sample in a study of a mutant IDH1 vaccine in newly diagnosed glioma. Sequencing used immunoSEQ multiplex PCR; TCRdb keeps in-frame clones, though not all of them. This table holds fewer than 85,000 clones, approximately 80% found once. No cognate antigen is known for these TCRs. The sample consisted of PBMCs, taken from a glioma patient whose treatment included an IDH1 peptide vaccine. These receptors originate from a man in his forties or fifties with glioma. CDR3s leave out the opening cysteine and the closing phenylalanine or tryptophan.

v_gene: TRBV7-2
CDR3aa: ASSLLWTGGNQPQH

v_gene: TRBV18
CDR3aa: ASSGGVSAYEQY

v_gene: TRBV11-2
CDR3aa: ASSFGGINEQF

v_gene: TRBV7-2
CDR3aa: ASRSAPIGGEQY

v_gene: TRBV19
CDR3aa: ASSEGGNYGYT

v_gene: TRBV6-5
CDR3aa: ASSYLSTNYGYT

v_gene: TRBV10-3
CDR3aa: AVGQPDTQY

v_gene: TRBV18
CDR3aa: ASSPGVRFQETQY

v_gene: TRBV10-3
CDR3aa: AIRPPGGGYGYT

v_gene: TRBV5-1
CDR3aa: ASSLVWGETQY

v_gene: TRBV27
CDR3aa: ASSLWGLANGGELF

v_gene: TRBV6-5
CDR3aa: ASRRPGRETQY

v_gene: TRBV6-6
CDR3aa: ASRPGGGGTEAF

v_gene: TRBV5-6
CDR3aa: ASSLVRGETQY

v_gene: TRBV7-9
CDR3aa: ASSTWDRGSSYEQY

v_gene: TRBV18
CDR3aa: ASSQAGGAYEQY

v_gene: TRBV21-1
CDR3aa: ASSKPGAAQY

v_gene: TRBV7-2
CDR3aa: ASSRLAGNTGELF

v_gene: TRBV19
CDR3aa: ASSIDHREGGYT

v_gene: TRBV29-1
CDR3aa: SVLAGNTEAF

v_gene: TRBV5-1
CDR3aa: ASSLVPGATDTQY

v_gene: TRBV18
CDR3aa: ASSPQGFGTEAF

v_gene: TRBV6-1
CDR3aa: ASSPGGFSGNTIY

v_gene: TRBV6-5
CDR3aa: ASSPRGPYGYT

v_gene: TRBV14
CDR3aa: ASSPRGVDIQY

v_gene: TRBV7-6
CDR3aa: ASSPRDRGFSTIY

v_gene: TRBV7-2
CDR3aa: ASSFPRTSGRSSYEQY

v_gene: TRBV12-5
CDR3aa: ASAYGTDSGNTIY

v_gene: TRBV19
CDR3aa: ASSIKGRNEQY

v_gene: TRBV2
CDR3aa: ASSQGGGNQPQH

v_gene: TRBV15
CDR3aa: ATSTPGQGGRQY

v_gene: TRBV30
CDR3aa: AWNLPGTGEDYGYT

v_gene: TRBV10-3
CDR3aa: AISDRGRSTDTQY

v_gene: TRBV30
CDR3aa: AWSGGGARTDTQY

v_gene: TRBV29-1
CDR3aa: STGTDRGYT

v_gene: TRBV27
CDR3aa: ASSSPLGPQH

v_gene: TRBV7-2
CDR3aa: ASSLRQETQY

v_gene: TRBV21-1
CDR3aa: ASSFPPGQNEQF

v_gene: TRBV30
CDR3aa: AWSWAQFTDTQY

v_gene: TRBV7-8
CDR3aa: ASGGSYEQY

v_gene: TRBV9
CDR3aa: ASSAQGWDEQF

v_gene: TRBV12-5
CDR3aa: ASGLLRGLLSTSGANVLT

v_gene: TRBV20-1
CDR3aa: SAFEGASQF

v_gene: TRBV5-8
CDR3aa: ASSRTYNQPQH

v_gene: TRBV10-3
CDR3aa: AVTPGKTYNEQF

v_gene: TRBV9
CDR3aa: ASSVGPSGKETQY

v_gene: TRBV10-3
CDR3aa: AISGDRGQPQH

v_gene: TRBV18
CDR3aa: ASSPIGVNTEAF

v_gene: TRBV9
CDR3aa: ASSVAGQETQY

v_gene: TRBV11-3
CDR3aa: ASSLRQGLNAGELF

v_gene: TRBV18
CDR3aa: ASSHGQGHDGETQY

v_gene: TRBV19
CDR3aa: ASSIRRDYGYT

v_gene: TRBV9
CDR3aa: ASSVDVPTGDTQY

v_gene: TRBV5-6
CDR3aa: ASSTGRGRSEKLF

v_gene: TRBV2
CDR3aa: ASSLLETQY

v_gene: TRBV19
CDR3aa: ASSKLGGNTEAF